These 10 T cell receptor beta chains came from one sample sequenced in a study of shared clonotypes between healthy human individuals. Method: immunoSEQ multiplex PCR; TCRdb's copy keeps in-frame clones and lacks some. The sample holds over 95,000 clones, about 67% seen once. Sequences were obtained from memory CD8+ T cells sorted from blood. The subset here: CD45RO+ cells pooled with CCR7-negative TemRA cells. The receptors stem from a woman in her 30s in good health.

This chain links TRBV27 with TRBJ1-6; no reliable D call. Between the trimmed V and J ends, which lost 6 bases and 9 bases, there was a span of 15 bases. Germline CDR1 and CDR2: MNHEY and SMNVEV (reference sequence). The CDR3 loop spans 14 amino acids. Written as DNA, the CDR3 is TGTGCCAGCAGACTAGGGTGGGCGTTTTCACCCCTCCACTTT. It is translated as CASRLGWAFSPLHF.

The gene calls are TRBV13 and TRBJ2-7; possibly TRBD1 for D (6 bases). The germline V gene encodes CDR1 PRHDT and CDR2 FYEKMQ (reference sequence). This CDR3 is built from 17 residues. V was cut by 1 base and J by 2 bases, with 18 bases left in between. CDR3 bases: TGTGCCAGCAGCTTAGAGGGGGATCAGGACAGAGCCTACGAGCAGTACTTC. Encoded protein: CASSLEGDQDRAYEQYF. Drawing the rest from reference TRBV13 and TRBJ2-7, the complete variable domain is AAGVIQSPRHLIKEKRETATLKCYPIPRHDTVYWYQQGPGQDPQFLISFYEKMQSDKGSIPDRFSAQQFSDYHSELNMSSLELGDSALYFCASSLEGDQDRAYEQYFGPGTRLTVT.

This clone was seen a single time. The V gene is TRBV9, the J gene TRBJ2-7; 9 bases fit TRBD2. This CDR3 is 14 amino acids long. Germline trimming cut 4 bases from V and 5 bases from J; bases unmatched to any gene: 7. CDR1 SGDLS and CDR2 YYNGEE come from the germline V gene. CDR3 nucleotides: TGTGCCAGCAGCTTAGCGGGAGCCACGGACGAGCAGTACTTC. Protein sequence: CASSLAGATDEQYF.

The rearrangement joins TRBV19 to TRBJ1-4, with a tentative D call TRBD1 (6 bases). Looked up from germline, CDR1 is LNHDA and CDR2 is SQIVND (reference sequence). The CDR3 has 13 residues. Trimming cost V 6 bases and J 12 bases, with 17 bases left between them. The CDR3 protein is CASSGTGTSELFF. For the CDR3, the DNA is TGTGCCAGTAGCGGAACAGGGACAAGCGAACTGTTTTTT.

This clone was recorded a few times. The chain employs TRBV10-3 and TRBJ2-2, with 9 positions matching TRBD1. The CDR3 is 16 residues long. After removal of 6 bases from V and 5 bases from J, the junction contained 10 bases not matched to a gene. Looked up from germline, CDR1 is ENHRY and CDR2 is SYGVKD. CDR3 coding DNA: TGTGCCATCAGCCCTGACAGGGGGGGATTGACCGGGGAGCTGTTTTTT. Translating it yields CAISPDRGGLTGELFF.

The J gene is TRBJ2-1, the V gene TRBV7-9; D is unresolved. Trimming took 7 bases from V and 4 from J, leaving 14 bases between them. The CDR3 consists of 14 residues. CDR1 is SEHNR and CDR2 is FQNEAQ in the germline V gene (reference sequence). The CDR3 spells CASKSEAYYNEQFF. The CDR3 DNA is TGTGCCAGCAAGAGTGAGGCGTATTACAATGAGCAGTTCTTC. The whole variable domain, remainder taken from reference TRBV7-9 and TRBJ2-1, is DTGVSQNPRHKITKRGQNVTFRCDPISEHNRLYWYRQTLGQGPEFLTYFQNEAQLEKSRLLSDRFSAERPKGSFSTLEIQRTEQGDSAMYLCASKSEAYYNEQFFGPGTRLTVL.

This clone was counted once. CDR3 sequence reads: CASSSGQESETQYF. The CDR3 coding sequence is TGTGCCAGCAGCTCCGGACAGGAGAGTGAGACCCAGTACTTC. The rearrangement joins TRBV5-4 to TRBJ2-5, with 7 bases matching TRBD1. This CDR3 comprises 14 residues. V trimming: 3 bases; J trimming: 5 bases; junction bases outside the gene matches: 7. Germline CDR1 is SGHNT and CDR2 is YYREEE (reference sequence).

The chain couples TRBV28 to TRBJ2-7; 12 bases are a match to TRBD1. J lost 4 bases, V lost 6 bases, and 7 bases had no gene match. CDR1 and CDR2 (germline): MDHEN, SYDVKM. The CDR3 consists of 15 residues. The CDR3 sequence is CASRSGTGGLYEQYF. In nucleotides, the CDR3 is TGTGCCAGCAGGTCCGGGACAGGGGGCTTATACGAGCAGTACTTC.

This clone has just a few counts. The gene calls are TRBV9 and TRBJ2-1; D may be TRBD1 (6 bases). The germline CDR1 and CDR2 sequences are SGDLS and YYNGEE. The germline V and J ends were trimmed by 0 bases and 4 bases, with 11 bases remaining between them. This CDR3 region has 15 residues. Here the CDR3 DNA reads TGTGCCAGCAGCGTAGGGGCAGGGGAATACAATGAGCAGTTCTTC. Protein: CASSVGAGEYNEQFF.

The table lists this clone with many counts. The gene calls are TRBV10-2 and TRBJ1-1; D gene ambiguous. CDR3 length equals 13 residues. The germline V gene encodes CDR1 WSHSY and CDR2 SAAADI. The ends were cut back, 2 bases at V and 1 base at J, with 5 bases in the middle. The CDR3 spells CASSEKENTEAFF. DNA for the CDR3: TGCGCCAGCAGTGAGAAAGAGAACACTGAAGCTTTCTTT.